The clone carrying this T cell receptor (beta chain) has just one count. A read error may account for a junction end that differs from germline. The germline gives CDR1 MNHEY, CDR2 SVGEGT. This CDR3 contains 13 residues. The data belong to a study of tumor-infiltrating lymphocytes in primary liver carcinoma. The template, roughly 550 ng total RNA, yielded TCR beta cDNA made with a constant-region primer. Employing slightly modified ARM-PCR, three nested multiplex PCR rounds were run, and these gave rise to the TCR beta libraries. A C-beta reverse primer was combined with TRBV1-TRBV30 forward primers in the first two PCR rounds, and each round had approximately 9 cycles. TCRdb reprocessed the multiplex PCR reads via MiXCR and lists one record per CDR3 protein. The sample contains more than 30,000 distinct CDR3 sequences, roughly 73% of which appear only once. RNA and DNA were co-extracted from around 18-30 mg of unsorted bulk tissue.

Material for sequencing was tumor-adjacent normal liver tissue. The chain has TRBV6-2 or TRBV6-3 and TRBJ2-7; D ambiguous. This TCR was recovered from a man aged 40-49 years with primary liver carcinoma and hepatitis B virus infection. The CDR3 coding sequence is TGTGCCAGTAGTTACGAGGTACCCTGTGAGCAGTACTTC. Translated, it gives CASSYEVPCEQYF.